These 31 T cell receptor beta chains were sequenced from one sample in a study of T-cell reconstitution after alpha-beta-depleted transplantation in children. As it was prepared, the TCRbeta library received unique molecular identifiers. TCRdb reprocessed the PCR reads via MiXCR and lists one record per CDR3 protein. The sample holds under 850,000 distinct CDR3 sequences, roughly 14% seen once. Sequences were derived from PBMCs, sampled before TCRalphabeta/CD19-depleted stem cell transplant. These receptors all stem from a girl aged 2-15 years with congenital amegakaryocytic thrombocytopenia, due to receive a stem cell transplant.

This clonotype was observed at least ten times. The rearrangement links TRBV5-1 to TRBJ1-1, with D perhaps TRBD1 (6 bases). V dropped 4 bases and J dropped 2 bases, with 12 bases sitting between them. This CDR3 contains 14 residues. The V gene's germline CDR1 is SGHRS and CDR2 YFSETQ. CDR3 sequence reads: CASSLRQANTEAFF. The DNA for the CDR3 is TGCGCCAGCAGCCTTAGACAGGCTAACACTGAAGCTTTCTTT. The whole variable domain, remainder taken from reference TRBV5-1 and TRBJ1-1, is KAGVTQTPRYLIKTRGQQVTLSCSPISGHRSVSWYQQTPGQGLQFLFEYFSETQRNKGNFPGRFSGRQFSNSRSEMNVSTLELGDSALYLCASSLRQANTEAFFGQGTRLTVV.

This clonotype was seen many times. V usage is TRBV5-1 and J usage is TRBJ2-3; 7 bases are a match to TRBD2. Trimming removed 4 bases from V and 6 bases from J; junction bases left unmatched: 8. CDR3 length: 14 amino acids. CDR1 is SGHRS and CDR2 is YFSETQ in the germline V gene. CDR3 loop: CASSLGGRSDTQYF. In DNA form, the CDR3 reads TGCGCCAGCAGCCTGGGGGGGAGGTCGGATACGCAGTATTTT.

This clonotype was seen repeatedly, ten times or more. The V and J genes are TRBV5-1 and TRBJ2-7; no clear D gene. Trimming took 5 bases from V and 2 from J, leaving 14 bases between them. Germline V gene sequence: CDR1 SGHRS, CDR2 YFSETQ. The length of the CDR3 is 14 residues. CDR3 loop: CASRRSSMAYEQYF. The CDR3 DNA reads TGCGCCAGCAGAAGGAGTAGCATGGCCTACGAGCAGTACTTC.

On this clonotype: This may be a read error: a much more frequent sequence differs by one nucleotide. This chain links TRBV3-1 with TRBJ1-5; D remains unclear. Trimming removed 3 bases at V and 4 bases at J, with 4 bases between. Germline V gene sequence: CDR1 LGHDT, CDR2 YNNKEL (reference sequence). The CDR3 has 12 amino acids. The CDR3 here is CASSHANQPQHF. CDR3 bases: TGTGCCAGCAGCCATGCGAATCAGCCCCAGCATTTT.

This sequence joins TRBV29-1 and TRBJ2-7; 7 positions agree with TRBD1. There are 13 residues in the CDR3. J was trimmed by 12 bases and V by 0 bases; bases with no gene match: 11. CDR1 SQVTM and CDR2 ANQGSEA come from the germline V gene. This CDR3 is CSVEETSRDRVYF. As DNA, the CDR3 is TGCAGCGTTGAAGAAACTTCCCGGGACAGAGTGTACTTC.

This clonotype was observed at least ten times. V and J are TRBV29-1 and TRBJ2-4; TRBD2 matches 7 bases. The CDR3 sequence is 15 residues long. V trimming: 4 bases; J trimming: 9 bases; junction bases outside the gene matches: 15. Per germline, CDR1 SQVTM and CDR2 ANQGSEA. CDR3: CSVGITSDIIGIQYF. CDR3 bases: TGCAGCGTTGGTATCACTAGCGACATAATCGGCATTCAGTACTTC. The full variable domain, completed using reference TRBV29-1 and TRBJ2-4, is SAVISQKPSRDICQRGTSLTIQCQVDSQVTMMFWYRQQPGQSLTLIATANQGSEATYESGFVIDKFPISRPNLTFSTLTVSNMSPEDSSIYLCSVGITSDIIGIQYFGAGTRLSVL.

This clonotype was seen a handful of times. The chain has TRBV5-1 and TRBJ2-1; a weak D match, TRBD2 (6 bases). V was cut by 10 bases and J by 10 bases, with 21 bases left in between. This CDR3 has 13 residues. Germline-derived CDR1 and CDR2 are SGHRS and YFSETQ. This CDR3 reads CACQAGPIGEQFF. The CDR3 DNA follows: TGCGCCTGCCAAGCGGGCCCGATAGGCGAGCAGTTCTTC.

CDR3 residues: CATAIAGNTDTQYF. CDR3 in DNA: TGTGCCACCGCGATAGCGGGGAACACAGATACGCAGTATTTT. This chain connects TRBV15 to TRBJ2-3; 8 nucleotides line up with TRBD2. V was pared by 8 bases and J by 2 bases, with 6 bases of the junction left unmatched. The germline CDR1 and CDR2 sequences are LNHNV and YYDKDF (reference sequence). The CDR3 runs to 14 residues.

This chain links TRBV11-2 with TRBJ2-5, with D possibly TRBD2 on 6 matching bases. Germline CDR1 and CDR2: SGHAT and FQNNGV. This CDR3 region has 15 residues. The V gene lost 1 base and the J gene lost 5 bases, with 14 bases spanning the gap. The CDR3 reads CASSLVAGSAETQYF. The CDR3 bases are TGTGCCAGCAGCTTAGTGGCGGGATCGGCGGAGACCCAGTACTTC. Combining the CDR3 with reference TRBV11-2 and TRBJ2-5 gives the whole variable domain EAGVAQSPRYKIIEKRQSVAFWCNPISGHATLYWYQQILGQGPKLLIQFQNNGVVDDSQLPKDRFSAERLKGVDSTLKIQPAKLEDSAVYLCASSLVAGSAETQYFGPGTRLLVL.

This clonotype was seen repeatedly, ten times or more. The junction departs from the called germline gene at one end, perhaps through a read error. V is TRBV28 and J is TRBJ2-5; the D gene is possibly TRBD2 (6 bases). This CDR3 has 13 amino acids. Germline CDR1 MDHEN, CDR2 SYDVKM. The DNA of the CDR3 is TGTGCCAGCAGTTTGCCTAGCGAAGACACCCAGTACTTC. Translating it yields CASSLPSEDTQYF.

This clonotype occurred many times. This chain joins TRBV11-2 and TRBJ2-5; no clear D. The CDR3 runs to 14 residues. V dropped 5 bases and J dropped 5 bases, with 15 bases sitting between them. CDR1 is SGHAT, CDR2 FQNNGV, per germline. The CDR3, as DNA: TGTGCCAGCAGCATCTCGCCGAACCGTGAGACCCAGTACTTC. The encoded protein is CASSISPNRETQYF.

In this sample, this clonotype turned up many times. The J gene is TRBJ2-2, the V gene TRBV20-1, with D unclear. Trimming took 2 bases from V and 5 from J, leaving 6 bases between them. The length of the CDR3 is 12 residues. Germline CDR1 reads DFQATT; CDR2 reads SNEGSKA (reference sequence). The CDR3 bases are TGCAGTGCTAGACTAGAGACCGGGGAGCTGTTTTTT. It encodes CSARLETGELFF.

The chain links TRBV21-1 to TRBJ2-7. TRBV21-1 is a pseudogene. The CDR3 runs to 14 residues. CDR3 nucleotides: TGTGCCAGCAAACAACCTACAGCTCAGCCCGAGCAGTACTTC. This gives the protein CASKQPTAQPEQYF.

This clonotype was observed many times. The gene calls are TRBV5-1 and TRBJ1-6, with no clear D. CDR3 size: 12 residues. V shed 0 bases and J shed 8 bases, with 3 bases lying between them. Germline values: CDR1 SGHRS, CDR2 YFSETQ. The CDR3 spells CASSLEDSPLHF. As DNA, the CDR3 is TGCGCCAGCAGCTTGGAAGATTCACCCCTCCACTTT.

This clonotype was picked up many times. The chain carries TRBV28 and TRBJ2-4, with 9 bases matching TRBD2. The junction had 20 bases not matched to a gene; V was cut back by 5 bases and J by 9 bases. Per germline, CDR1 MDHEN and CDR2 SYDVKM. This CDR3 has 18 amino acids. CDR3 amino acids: CASSPSRIAGAFRTIQYF. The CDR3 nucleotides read TGTGCCAGCAGTCCTTCGAGGATAGCGGGAGCCTTCCGGACCATTCAGTACTTC. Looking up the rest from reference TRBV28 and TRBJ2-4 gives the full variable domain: DVKVTQSSRYLVKRTGEKVFLECVQDMDHENMFWYRQDPGLGLRLIYFSYDVKMKEKGDIPEGYSVSREKKERFSLILESASTNQTSMYLCASSPSRIAGAFRTIQYFGAGTRLSVL.

The CDR3 DNA reads as TGCAGTGCTAGTCGGGCGTCGGCAGCCAGCGGGGAGACCCAGTACTTC. Its translation is CSASRASAASGETQYF. V usage is TRBV20-1 and J usage is TRBJ2-5, with a tentative D call TRBD2 (6 bases). Germline V CDR1 and CDR2: DFQATT, SNEGSKA (reference sequence). V lost 3 bases, J lost 5 bases, and 22 bases lay in between. CDR3 length equals 16 residues.

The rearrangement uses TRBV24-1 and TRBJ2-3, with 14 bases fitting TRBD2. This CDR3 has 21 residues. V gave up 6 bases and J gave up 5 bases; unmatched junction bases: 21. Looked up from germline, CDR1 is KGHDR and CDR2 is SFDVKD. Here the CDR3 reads CATSYPIIPGLAGEFEDTQYF. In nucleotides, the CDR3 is TGTGCCACCAGTTACCCCATTATACCGGGACTAGCGGGAGAATTTGAAGATACGCAGTATTTT.

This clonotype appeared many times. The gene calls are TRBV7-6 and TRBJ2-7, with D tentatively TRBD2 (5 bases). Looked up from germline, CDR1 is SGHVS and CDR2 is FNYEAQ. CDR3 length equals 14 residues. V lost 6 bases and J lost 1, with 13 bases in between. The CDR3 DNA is TGTGCCAGCAGACCCAGCGAGGGTTCCTACGAGCAGTACTTC. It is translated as CASRPSEGSYEQYF.

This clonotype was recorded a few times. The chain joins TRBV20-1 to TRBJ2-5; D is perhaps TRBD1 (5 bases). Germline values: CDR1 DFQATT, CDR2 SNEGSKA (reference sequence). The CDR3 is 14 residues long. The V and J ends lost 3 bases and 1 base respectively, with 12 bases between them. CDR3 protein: CSAREKGPQETQYF. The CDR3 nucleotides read TGCAGTGCTAGGGAAAAGGGGCCCCAAGAGACCCAGTACTTC.

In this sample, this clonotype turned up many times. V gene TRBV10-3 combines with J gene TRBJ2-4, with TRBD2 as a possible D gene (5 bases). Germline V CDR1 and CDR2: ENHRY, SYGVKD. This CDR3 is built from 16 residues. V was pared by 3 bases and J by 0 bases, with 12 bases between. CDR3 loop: CAISDSWGEAKNIQYF. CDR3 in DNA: TGTGCCATCAGTGATTCCTGGGGAGAAGCCAAAAACATTCAGTACTTC.

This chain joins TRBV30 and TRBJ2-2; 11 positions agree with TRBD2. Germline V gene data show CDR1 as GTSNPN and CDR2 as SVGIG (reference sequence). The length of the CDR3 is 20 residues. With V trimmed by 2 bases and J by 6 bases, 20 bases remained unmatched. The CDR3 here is CAWSLIRTSGPGYRAGELFF. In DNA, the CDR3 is TGTGCCTGGAGTCTTATACGGACTAGCGGGCCAGGTTACCGCGCCGGGGAGCTGTTTTTT. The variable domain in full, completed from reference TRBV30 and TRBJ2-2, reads SQTIHQWPATLVQPVGSPLSLECTVEGTSNPNLYWYRQAAGRGLQLLFYSVGIGQISSEVPQNLSASRPQDRQFILSSKKLLLSDSGFYLCAWSLIRTSGPGYRAGELFFGEGSRLTVL.

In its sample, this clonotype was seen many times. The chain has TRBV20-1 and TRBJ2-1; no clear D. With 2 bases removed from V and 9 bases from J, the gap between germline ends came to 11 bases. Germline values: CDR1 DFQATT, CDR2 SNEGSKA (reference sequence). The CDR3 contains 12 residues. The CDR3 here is CSARTNPPEQFF. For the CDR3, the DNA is TGCAGTGCTAGAACGAACCCCCCTGAGCAGTTCTTC.

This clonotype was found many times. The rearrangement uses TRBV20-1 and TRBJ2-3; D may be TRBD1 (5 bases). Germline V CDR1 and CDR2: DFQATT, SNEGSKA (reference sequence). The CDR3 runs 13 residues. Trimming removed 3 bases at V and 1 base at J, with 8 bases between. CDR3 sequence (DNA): TGCAGTGCTAGGGTACAGGGCACAGATACGCAGTATTTT. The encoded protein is CSARVQGTDTQYF.

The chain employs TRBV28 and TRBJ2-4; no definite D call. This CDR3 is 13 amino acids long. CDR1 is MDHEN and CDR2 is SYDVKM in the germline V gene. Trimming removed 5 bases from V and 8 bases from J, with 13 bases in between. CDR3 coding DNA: TGTGCCAGCAGTCTACCCCCACGGTACATTCAGTACTTC. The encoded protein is CASSLPPRYIQYF.

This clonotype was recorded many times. CDR3 in amino acids: CSAIRSAGGPGDTQYF. The DNA for the CDR3 is TGCAGTGCTATTAGGTCGGCGGGAGGGCCCGGAGATACGCAGTATTTT. This chain uses TRBV20-1 with TRBJ2-3, with 9 bases aligning to TRBD2. This CDR3 has 16 residues. V dropped 4 bases and J dropped 5; count of bases not matched to a gene: 13. CDR1 and CDR2 from the germline V gene are DFQATT and SNEGSKA (reference sequence).

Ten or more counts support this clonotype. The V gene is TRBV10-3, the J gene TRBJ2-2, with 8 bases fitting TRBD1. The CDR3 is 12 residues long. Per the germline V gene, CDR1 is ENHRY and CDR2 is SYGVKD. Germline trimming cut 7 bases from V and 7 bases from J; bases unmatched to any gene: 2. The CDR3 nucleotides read TGTGCCATCACCACAGGGGGCGGGGAGCTGTTTTTT. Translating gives CAITTGGGELFF.

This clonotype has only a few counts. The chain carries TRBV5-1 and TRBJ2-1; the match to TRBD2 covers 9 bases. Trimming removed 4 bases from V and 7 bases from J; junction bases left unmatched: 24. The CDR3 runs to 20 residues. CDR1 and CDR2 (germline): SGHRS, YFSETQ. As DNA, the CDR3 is TGCGCCAGCAGCCCCGGAACTTTAGCGGGAGCGGTTTCTGTCGAGAATGAGCAGTTCTTC. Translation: CASSPGTLAGAVSVENEQFF.

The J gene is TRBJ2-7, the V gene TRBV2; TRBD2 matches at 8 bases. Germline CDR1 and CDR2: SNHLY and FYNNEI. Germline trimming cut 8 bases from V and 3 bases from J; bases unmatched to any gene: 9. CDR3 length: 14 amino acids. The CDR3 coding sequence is TGTGCCAGCTCCGGACTAGCTGGTTTCTACGAGCAGTACTTC. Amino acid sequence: CASSGLAGFYEQYF.

CDR3 sequence (DNA): TGTGCCAGCAGCCAAGGTTCCGGACAGGGATTTCAGCCCCAGCATTTT. Translated: CASSQGSGQGFQPQHF. V usage is TRBV4-2 and J usage is TRBJ1-5, with 8 positions matching TRBD1. J was trimmed by 6 bases and V by 1 base; bases with no gene match: 8. Germline V gene data show CDR1 as LGHNA and CDR2 as YNFKEQ. CDR3 size: 16 residues.

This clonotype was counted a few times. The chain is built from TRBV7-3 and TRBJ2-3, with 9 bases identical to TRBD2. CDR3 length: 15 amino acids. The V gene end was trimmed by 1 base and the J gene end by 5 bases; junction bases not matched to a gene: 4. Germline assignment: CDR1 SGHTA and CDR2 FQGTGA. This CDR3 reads CASSLIGGGGDTQYF. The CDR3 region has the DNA TGTGCCAGCAGCTTAATTGGCGGGGGGGGAGATACGCAGTATTTT.

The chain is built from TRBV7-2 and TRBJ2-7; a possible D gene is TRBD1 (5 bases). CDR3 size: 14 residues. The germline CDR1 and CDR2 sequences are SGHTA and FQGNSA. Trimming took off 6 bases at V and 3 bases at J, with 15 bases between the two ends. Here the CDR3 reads CASRELGQDYEQYF. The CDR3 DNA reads TGTGCCAGCAGAGAACTGGGGCAAGACTACGAGCAGTACTTC.